This entry describes one T cell receptor (beta chain). Its target is not known. The time point here: week 5, during vaccination. A 20-mer mutant IDH1 peptide at 300 ug was injected subcutaneously with topical imiquimod. The data derive from a study of a mutant IDH1 vaccine in newly diagnosed glioma. Across the whole study: Administration of eight vaccinations to patients took place in weeks 1, 3, 5, 7, 11, 15, 19, 23. Patients got radiotherapy, temozolomide, or both beforehand, and most got both.

Study-wide findings and caveats: Immune responses induced by the vaccine were seen in roughly 93% of patients, spanning multiple MHC alleles.

CDR3 length: 15 residues. V was cut by 0 bases and J by 2 bases, with 12 bases left in between. The germline V gene has CDR1 SGHRS and CDR2 YFSETQ. Repertoires were generated with immunoSEQ multiplex PCR, while TCRdb's copy carries only in-frame clones and drops some. In the table there are approximately 57,000 clones, approximately 86% of which are singletons. This clonotype was sampled from a woman younger than 30 with glioma. Some clones in this sample may be carry-over from other donors' samples. The material sequenced was PBMCs, taken from a glioma patient whose treatment included an IDH1 peptide vaccine. J is TRBJ2-7 and V is TRBV5-1; the D is unclear. The CDR3: CASSLEGRRTYEQYF. The CDR3 bases are TGCGCCAGCAGCTTGGAAGGACGGCGGACCTACGAGCAGTACTTC.